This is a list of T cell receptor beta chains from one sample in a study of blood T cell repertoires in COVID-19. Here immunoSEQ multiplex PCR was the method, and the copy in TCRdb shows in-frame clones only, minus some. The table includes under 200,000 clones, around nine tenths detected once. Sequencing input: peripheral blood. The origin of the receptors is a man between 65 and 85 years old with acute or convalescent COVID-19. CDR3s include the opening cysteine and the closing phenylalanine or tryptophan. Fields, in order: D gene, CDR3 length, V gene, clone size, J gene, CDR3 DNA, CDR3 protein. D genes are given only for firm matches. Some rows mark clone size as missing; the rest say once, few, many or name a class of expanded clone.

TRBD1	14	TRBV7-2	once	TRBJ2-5	TGTGCCAGCACCCCCGACAGGGGCCAAGAGACCCAGTACTTC	CASTPDRGQETQYF
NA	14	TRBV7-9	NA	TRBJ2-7	TGTGCCAGCAGCCCACAGGGGGGGGCCGTCGAGCAGTACTTC	CASSPQGGAVEQYF
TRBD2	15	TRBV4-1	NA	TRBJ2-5	TGCGCCAGCAGCTATCGGCTAGCGGGACAAGAGACCCAGTACTTC	CASSYRLAGQETQYF
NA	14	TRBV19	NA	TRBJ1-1	TGTGCCAGTAGTATAGATCGGGGTGGCACTGAAGCTTTCTTT	CASSIDRGGTEAFF
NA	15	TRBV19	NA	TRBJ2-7	TGTGCCAGTAGTATCCAATCGACAGGCCCCTACGAGCAGTACTTC	CASSIQSTGPYEQYF
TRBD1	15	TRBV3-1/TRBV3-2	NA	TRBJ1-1	TGTGCCAGCAGCCAATGGGACAGGGGGCTCGCTGAAGCTTTCTTT	CASSQWDRGLAEAFF
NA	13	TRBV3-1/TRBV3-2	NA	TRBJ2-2	TGTGCCAGCAGCCAAGAAGGGGTCGGGGAGCTGTTTTTT	CASSQEGVGELFF
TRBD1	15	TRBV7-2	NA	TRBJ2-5	TGTGCCAGCAGCAAGGGACAGGTATTTCAAGAGACCCAGTACTTC	CASSKGQVFQETQYF
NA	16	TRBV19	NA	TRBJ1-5	TGTGCCAGTAGTAAGGGCAGGGGCTCTAGCAATCAGCCCCAGCATTTT	CASSKGRGSSNQPQHF
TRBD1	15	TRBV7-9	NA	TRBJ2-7	TGTGCCAGCAGACTAACCGGGACAGTTTCCTACGAGCAGTACTTC	CASRLTGTVSYEQYF
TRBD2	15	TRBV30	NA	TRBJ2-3	TGTGCCTGGACCCTTTGGGGGGGAGACACAGATACGCAGTATTTT	CAWTLWGGDTDTQYF
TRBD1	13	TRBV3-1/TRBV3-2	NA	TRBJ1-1	TGTGCCAGCAACCGACAGGGGAGCACTGAAGCTTTCTTT	CASNRQGSTEAFF
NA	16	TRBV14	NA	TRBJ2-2	TGTGCCAGCAGCCAAGATCAGGCGATCAACACCGGGGAGCTGTTTTTT	CASSQDQAINTGELFF
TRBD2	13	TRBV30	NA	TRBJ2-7	TGTGCCTGGAGTCCCGGGGGGGGAGGGAAGCAGTACTTC	CAWSPGGGGKQYF
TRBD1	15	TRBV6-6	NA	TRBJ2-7	TGTGCCAGCAGGGGAACACTACAGGGGGCCTACGAGCAGTACTTC	CASRGTLQGAYEQYF
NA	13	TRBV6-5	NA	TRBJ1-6	TGTGCCAGCGTGGGGGCCGAAGAATCACCCCTCCACTTT	CASVGAEESPLHF
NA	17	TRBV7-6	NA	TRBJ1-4	TGTGCCAGCAGCTTAGCGCCATGGAGAACTCGAGGGGAAAAACTGTTTTTT	CASSLAPWRTRGEKLFF
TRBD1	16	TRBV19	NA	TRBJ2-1	TGTGCCAGTAGTACACCCGACAGGGCTACTAGTAATGAGCAGTTCTTC	CASSTPDRATSNEQFF
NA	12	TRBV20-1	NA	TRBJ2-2	TGCAGTGCTAGTTACCAGGCCGGGGAGCTGTTTTTT	CSASYQAGELFF
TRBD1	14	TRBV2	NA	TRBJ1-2	TGTGCCAGCAGTCCCGGGACAGGGAACTATGGCTACACCTTC	CASSPGTGNYGYTF
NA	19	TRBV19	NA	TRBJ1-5	TGTGCCAGTAGTTCGCAGGGCGGTCACAGGGTATATAGCAATCAGCCCCAGCATTTT	CASSSQGGHRVYSNQPQHF
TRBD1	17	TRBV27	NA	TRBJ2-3	TGTGCCAGCAGTCATCTGGGGGACAGCCTTAGCACAGATACGCAGTATTTT	CASSHLGDSLSTDTQYF
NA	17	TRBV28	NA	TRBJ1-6	TGTGCCAGCAGTTTAGTCGGTCCACGGGGCTATAATTCACCCCTCCACTTT	CASSLVGPRGYNSPLHF
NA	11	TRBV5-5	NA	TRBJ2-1	TGTGCCAGCAGCCCGGGGGATGAGCAGTTCTTC	CASSPGDEQFF
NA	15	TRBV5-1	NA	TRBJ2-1	TGCGCCAGCAGCTTGGCGCCCGGCTCCTACAATGAGCAGTTCTTC	CASSLAPGSYNEQFF
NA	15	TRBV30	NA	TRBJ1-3	TGTGCCTGGAACCAACGGGGGAACGGTGGAAACACCATATATTTT	CAWNQRGNGGNTIYF
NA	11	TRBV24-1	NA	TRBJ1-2	TGTGCCACCAGTGATCCGACAGGCTACACCTTC	CATSDPTGYTF
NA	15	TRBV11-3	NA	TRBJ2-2	TGTGCCAGCAGCTTGAGGTTCGCGAACACCGGGGAGCTGTTTTTT	CASSLRFANTGELFF
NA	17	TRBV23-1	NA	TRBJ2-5	TGCGCCAGCAGTCAATCACCGGACTTTAAGGGCCCGGAGACCCAGTACTTC	CASSQSPDFKGPETQYF
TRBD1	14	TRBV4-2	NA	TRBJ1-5	TGTGCCAGCAGCTTCCGACAGGGGGGTCAGCCCCAGCATTTT	CASSFRQGGQPQHF
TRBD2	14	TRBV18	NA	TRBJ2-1	TGTGCCAGCTCACCAACGGCGGGAGACAATGAGCAGTTCTTC	CASSPTAGDNEQFF
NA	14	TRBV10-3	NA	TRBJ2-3	TGTGCCATAGGGGCTAGCGTTCGTACAGATACGCAGTATTTT	CAIGASVRTDTQYF
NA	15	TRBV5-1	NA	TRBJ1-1	TGCGCCAGCAGCTTGGCTGTCCGAGAGAACACTGAAGCTTTCTTT	CASSLAVRENTEAFF
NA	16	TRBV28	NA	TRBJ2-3	TGTGCCAGCAAATCCGGTAGGGGGGGCGGCACAGATACGCAGTATTTT	CASKSGRGGGTDTQYF
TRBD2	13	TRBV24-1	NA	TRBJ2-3	TGTGCCACAGGGACTAGCGGCACAGATACGCAGTATTTT	CATGTSGTDTQYF
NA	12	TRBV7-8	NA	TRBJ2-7	TGTGCCAGCAGCCCCCAGACCTACGAGCAGTACTTC	CASSPQTYEQYF
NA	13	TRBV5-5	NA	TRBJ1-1	TGTGCCAGCAGCTTGGACACGAACACTGAAGCTTTCTTT	CASSLDTNTEAFF
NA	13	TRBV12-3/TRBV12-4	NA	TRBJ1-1	TGTGCCAGCAGTTTAATGGGAGGCACTGAAGCTTTCTTT	CASSLMGGTEAFF
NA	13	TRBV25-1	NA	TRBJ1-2	TGTGCCAGCAGACCCGGAGAGAACTATGGCTACACCTTC	CASRPGENYGYTF
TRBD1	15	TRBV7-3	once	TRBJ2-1	TGTGCCAGCAGCTCCCGGGACAGGGGGGGCGATGAGCAGTTCTTC	CASSSRDRGGDEQFF
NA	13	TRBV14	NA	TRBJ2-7	TGTGCCAGCAGCCAAGATCTGGGGCGGGAGCAGTACTTC	CASSQDLGREQYF
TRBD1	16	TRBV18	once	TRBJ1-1	TGTGCCAGCTCACCAGTGGACCCCCGGGGACAGACTGAAGCTTTCTTT	CASSPVDPRGQTEAFF
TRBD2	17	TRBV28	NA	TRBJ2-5	TGTGCCAGCAGTTCCCTCTCGGCGGGAGGGTACCAAGAGACCCAGTACTTC	CASSSLSAGGYQETQYF
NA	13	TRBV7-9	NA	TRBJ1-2	TGTGCCAGCAGAGGGTCGGGGAACTATGGCTACACCTTC	CASRGSGNYGYTF
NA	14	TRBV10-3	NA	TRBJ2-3	TGTGCCATCAGTGAGAGGCAGGTCACAGATACGCAGTATTTT	CAISERQVTDTQYF
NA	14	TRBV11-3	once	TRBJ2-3	TGTGCCAGCAGCTTTTCGGGTAGCGGTGATACGCAGTATTTT	CASSFSGSGDTQYF
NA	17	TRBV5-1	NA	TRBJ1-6	TGCGCCAGCAGCTTAGAAACAGGGCTAGGGAAGAATTCACCCCTCCACTTT	CASSLETGLGKNSPLHF
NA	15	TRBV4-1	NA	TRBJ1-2	TGCGCCAGCAGCCAAGGGGCCAGGGTGGAATATGGCTACACCTTC	CASSQGARVEYGYTF
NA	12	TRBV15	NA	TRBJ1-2	TGTGCCACCAGCAGTGGGGGCTGGGGAAGAACCTTC	CATSSGGWGRTF
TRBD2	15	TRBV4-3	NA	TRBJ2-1	TGCGCCAGCAGCGAGGGACTAGCGGGCCGCAATGAGCAGTTCTTC	CASSEGLAGRNEQFF
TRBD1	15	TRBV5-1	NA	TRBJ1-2	TGCGCCAGCAGCCGAGACCGGGACAGCAACTATGGCTACACCTTC	CASSRDRDSNYGYTF
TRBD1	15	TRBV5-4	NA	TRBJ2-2	TGTGCCAGCAGTCCCGGGACAGGGAACACCGGGGAGCTGTTTTTT	CASSPGTGNTGELFF
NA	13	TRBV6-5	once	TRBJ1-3	TGTGCCAGCAGTATGCGCAGGGCCTACACCATATATTTT	CASSMRRAYTIYF
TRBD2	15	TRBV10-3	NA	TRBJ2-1	TGTGCCATCAGTGATGGGGGAGGGCTCTACAATGAGCAGTTCTTC	CAISDGGGLYNEQFF